The 2 T cell receptor beta chains given below trace back to one sample, sequenced in a study of cytomegalovirus exposure and HLA in healthy donors. A multiplex PCR was run with 60 Vbeta primers and 13 Jbeta primers. Some clones are missing from TCRdb's copy, which holds only in-frame ones; the method was immunoSEQ multiplex PCR. The table lists 130,000 or so clones, around 78% of them singletons. Sequencing input: PBMCs. The origin of the receptors is a middle-aged woman in good health and CMV-seronegative.

This chain joins TRBV5-1 and TRBJ2-1; D may be TRBD1 (5 bases). V shed 0 bases and J shed 15 bases, with 25 bases lying between them. This CDR3 is built from 16 residues. Germline CDR1 and CDR2: SGHRS and YFSETQ. The CDR3 reads CASSLAVGVTWSGWFF. The CDR3 DNA is TGCGCCAGCAGCTTGGCCGTAGGGGTAACCTGGTCTGGCTGGTTCTTC. Using reference TRBV5-1 and TRBJ2-1 for the parts outside the CDR3, the full variable domain is KAGVTQTPRYLIKTRGQQVTLSCSPISGHRSVSWYQQTPGQGLQFLFEYFSETQRNKGNFPGRFSGRQFSNSRSEMNVSTLELGDSALYLCASSLAVGVTWSGWFFGPGTRLTVL.

This rearrangement joins TRBV28 to TRBJ2-7; D is perhaps TRBD2 (6 bases). Deletions cut 5 bases from V and 4 bases from J, with 15 bases between. The germline CDR1 and CDR2 sequences are MDHEN and SYDVKM. This CDR3 region has 14 residues. The CDR3: CASSAGLQPYEQYF. CDR3 DNA: TGTGCCAGCAGTGCGGGACTCCAGCCGTACGAGCAGTACTTC.